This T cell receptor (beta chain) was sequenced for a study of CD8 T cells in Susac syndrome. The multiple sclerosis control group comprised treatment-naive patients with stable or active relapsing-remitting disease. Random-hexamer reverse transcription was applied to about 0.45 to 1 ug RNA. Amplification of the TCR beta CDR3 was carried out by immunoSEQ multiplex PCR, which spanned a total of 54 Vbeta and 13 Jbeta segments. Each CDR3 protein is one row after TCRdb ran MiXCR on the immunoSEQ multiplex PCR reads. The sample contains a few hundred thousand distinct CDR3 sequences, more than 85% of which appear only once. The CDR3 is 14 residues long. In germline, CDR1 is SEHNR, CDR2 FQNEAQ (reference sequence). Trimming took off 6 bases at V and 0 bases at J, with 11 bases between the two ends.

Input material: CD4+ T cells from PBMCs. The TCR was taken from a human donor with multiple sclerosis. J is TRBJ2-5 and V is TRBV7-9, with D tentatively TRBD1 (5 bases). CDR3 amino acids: CASRQKTDQETQYF. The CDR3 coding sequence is TGTGCCAGCAGACAGAAGACAGACCAAGAGACCCAGTACTTC.